This T cell receptor beta chain appears in the sequencing data of a study of blood T cell repertoires in COVID-19 (dated by TCRdb to about 2020). The study in broad terms: Samples from collaborators originated in the United States, Italy and Spain and spanned both the acute and convalescent phases of COVID-19. Subjects who had been exposed to COVID-19, were actively infected with it, or had recovered from it provided the deeply sampled blood TCRbeta repertoires that made up the dataset. The repertoires were released in a freely available public database intended as a resource for research on the immune response to SARS-CoV-2. The prospective study material was composed of cDNA or gDNA derived from T cells, B-cell-depleted T cells, or PBMCs. Samples were obtained from the ongoing ImmuneRACE study (first 160 participants) and from about 1,300 subjects provided by 6 global collaborators. A de-identified subject ID, COVID-19 status, age in years and sex were almost always included in the sample metadata. Where HLA class I and class II types were available, the types were taken from metadata supplied by the sample provider, not from assay-based typing.

In the prospective study, participants were roughly 18 to 89 years old, resided in about 25 geographic areas of the United States, and were enrolled through a virtual design. Cohort assignment in the prospective study relied on participant-reported clinical history from a screening survey and a study questionnaire. Recovered participants in ImmuneRACE Cohort 3 were defined as having two consecutive negative NP/OP PCR tests, clearance from a healthcare professional, or resolution of symptoms. Each participant in the prospective study had whole blood, serum and a nasopharyngeal or oropharyngeal swab collected by mobile phlebotomists. Prospective study participants could optionally give additional blood draws and questionnaires over a roughly 2-month period. Before DNA extraction, blood samples from the prospective study were shipped at room temperature or frozen. The immunoSEQ Assay, a bias-controlled multiplex PCR, was used to amplify TCRbeta CDR3 regions from genomic DNA. The paper's data handling went like this. Within the assay, amplification of reference gene primers was used to estimate how many nucleated cells each sample contained. Sequence reads were collapsed and filtered to measure the absolute abundance of every unique TCRbeta CDR3 rearrangement. Productive Simpson clonality was computed per sample as the square root of Simpson's diversity index over productive rearrangements. TCRdb mirrors the immuneACCESS table, restricted to in-frame sequences. Some clones are absent from its copies; in checked studies, under half trace to an unresolved V gene, and the reason for the others is unknown. V and J calls and clone size are copied from that table; D and trimming were computed from the DNA. For this sample the table gives roughly 330,000 clones, of which around 87% were detected only once. About 5.4% of the sample goes to the ten largest clones.

Based on the germline V gene, the CDR1 and CDR2 sequences are SGHVS and FNYEAQ. Including the terminal cysteine and phenylalanine, the CDR3 comprises 12 residues. Just CDR3 DNA is preserved here, 36 bases in frame from base 1. V is clipped by 2 bases and J by 8 bases, and the sequence between their germline boundaries is 9 bases long. Comments on this clone: Its specific antigen is unknown. No much larger clone is present one base from it, and per-base qualities are unavailable.

What the study reported, not specific to this receptor: How much clinical and demographic metadata was included differed by source and by participant, and the metadata was provided uncurated.

This TCR derives from a woman aged 25 to 39 who had recovered from COVID-19. The sequence joins TRBV7-6 to TRBJ1-2; the D gene is perhaps TRBD1, on 5 matching bases. The source material was PBMCs or T cells enriched from blood (not recorded which). In nucleotide form, the sequence is TGTGCCAGCAGCTTAACGGGGGAAGGCTACACCTTC. It specifies CASSLTGEGYTF.